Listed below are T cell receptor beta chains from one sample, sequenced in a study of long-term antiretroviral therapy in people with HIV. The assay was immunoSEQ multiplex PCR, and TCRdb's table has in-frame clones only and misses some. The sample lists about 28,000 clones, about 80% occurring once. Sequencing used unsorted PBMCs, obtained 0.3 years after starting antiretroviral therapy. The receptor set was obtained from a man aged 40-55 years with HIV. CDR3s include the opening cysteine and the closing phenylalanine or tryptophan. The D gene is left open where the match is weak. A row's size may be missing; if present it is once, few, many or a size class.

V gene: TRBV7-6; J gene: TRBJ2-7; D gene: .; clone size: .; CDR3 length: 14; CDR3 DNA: TGTGCCAGCAGCTTAGCCTCGGACGGCCTCGAGCAGTACTTC; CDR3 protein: CASSLASDGLEQYF
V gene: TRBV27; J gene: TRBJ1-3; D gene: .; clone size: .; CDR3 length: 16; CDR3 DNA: TGTGCCAGCAGTTTAAGGGGGGCCCCCTCTGGAAACACCATATATTTT; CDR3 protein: CASSLRGAPSGNTIYF
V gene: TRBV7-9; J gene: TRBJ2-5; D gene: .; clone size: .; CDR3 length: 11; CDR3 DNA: TGTGCCAGCAGCTCCCGTGAGACCCAGTACTTC; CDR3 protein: CASSSRETQYF
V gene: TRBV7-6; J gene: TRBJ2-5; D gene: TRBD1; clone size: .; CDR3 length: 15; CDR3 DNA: TGTGCCAGCAGCTTATCGACAGGGGCCGGGGAGACCCAGTACTTC; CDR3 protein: CASSLSTGAGETQYF
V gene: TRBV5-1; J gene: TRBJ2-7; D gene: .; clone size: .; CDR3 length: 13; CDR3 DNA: TGCGCCAGCAGCCCTAGACTCTCTGACGAGCAGTACTTC; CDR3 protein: CASSPRLSDEQYF
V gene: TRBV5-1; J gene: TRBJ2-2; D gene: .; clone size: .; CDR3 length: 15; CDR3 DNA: TGCGCCAGCAGCTTGGTAGGCAGTAACACCGGGGAGCTGTTTTTT; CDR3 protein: CASSLVGSNTGELFF
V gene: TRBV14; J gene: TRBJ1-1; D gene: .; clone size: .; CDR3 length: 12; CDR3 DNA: TGTGCCAGCAGGGGCGGGAACACTGAAGCTTTCTTT; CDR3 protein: CASRGGNTEAFF
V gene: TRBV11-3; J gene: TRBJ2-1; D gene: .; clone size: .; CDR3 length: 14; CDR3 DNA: TGTGCCAGCGGCAAAGGGGGAGGCTACAATGAGCAGTTCTTC; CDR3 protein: CASGKGGGYNEQFF
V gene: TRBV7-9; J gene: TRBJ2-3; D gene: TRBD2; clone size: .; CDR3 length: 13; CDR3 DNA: TGTGCCAGCAGCTTCGTCGGGGGGGTTACGCAGTATTTT; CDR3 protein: CASSFVGGVTQYF
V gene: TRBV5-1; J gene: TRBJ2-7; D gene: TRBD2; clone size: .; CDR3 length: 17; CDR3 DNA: TGCGCCAGCAGCTTGCACCGGACTAGCGGGGCGTCCTACGAGCAGTACTTC; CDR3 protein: CASSLHRTSGASYEQYF
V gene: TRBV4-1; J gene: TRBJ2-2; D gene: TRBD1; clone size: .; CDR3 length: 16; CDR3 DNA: TGCGCCAGCAGCCAAGGACAGGGATTCGACACCGGGGAGCTGTTTTTT; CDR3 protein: CASSQGQGFDTGELFF
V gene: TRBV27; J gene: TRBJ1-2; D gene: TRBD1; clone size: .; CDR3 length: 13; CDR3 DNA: TGTGCCAGCAGTTTACTACAGGGGGCTGGCTACACCTTC; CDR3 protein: CASSLLQGAGYTF
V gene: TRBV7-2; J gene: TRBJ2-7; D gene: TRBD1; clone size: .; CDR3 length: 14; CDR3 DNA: TGTGCCAGCAGCCTGGGACAGGGAAGAGGGGAGCAGTACTTC; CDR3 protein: CASSLGQGRGEQYF
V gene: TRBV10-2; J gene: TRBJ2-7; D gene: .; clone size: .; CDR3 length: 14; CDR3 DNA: TGCGCCAGCAAAAGGTCGGGCACCAACTACGAGCAGTACTTC; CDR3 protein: CASKRSGTNYEQYF
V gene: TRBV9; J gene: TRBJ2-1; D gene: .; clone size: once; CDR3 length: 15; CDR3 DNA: TGTGCCAGCAGCGAGAGCGGGGGACAGTACAATGAGCAGTTCTTC; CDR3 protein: CASSESGGQYNEQFF
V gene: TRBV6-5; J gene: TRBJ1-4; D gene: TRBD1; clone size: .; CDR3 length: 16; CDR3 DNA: TGTGCCAGCAGTTACTCGGTACAGGGGGCAGGAGAAAAACTGTTTTTT; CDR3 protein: CASSYSVQGAGEKLFF
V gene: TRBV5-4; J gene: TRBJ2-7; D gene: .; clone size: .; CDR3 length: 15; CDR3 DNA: TGTGCCAGCAGCTTTTACGGGGGGCCAACCTACGAGCAGTACTTC; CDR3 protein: CASSFYGGPTYEQYF
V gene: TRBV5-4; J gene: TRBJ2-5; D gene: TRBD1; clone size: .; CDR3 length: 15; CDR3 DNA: TGTGCCAGCGGGCGGGGACAGGGAGGTAGAGAGACCCAGTACTTC; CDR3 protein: CASGRGQGGRETQYF
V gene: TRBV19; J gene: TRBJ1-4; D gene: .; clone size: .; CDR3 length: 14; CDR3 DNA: TGTGCCAGTAGTCAGAGTTCCGCTAATGAAAAACTGTTTTTT; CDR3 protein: CASSQSSANEKLFF
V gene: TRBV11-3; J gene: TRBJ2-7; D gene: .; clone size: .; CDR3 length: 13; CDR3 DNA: TGTGCCAGCAGCCGCGTATCCAACCACGAGCAGTACTTC; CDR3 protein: CASSRVSNHEQYF
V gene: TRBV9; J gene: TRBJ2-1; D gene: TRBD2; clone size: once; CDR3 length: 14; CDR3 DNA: TGTGCCAGCAGCGCAGCGGGAGTATACAATGAGCAGTTCTTC; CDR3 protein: CASSAAGVYNEQFF
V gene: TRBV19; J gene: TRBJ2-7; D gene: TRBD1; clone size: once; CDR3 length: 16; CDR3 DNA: TGTGCCAGTTCCCCCGGGACAGGGAGGTTCTCCTACGAGCAGTACTTC; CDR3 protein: CASSPGTGRFSYEQYF
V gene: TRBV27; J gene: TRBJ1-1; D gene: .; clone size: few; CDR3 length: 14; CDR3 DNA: TGTGCCAGCCGATTAGGCAGGGCGGGGACTGAAGCTTTCTTT; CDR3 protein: CASRLGRAGTEAFF
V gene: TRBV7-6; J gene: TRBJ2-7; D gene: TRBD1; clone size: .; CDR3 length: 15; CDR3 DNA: TGTGCCAGCAGCCCCCGGGACAGGGGGAACGACGAGCAGTACTTC; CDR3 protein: CASSPRDRGNDEQYF